The clone carrying this TCR beta chain was seen more than once but under ten times. Its antigen is unknown. Constant-segment-primed 5'RACE gave TCR alpha and TCR beta cDNA libraries with sample barcodes and UMIs. TCRdb analysed the 5' RACE reads with MiXCR anew, one entry per CDR3 protein. The sample shows 150,000 to 200,000 distinct CDR3 sequences, around 20% of them seen only once. These data are taken from a study of T-cell memory formation after mild COVID-19. The overall study: There were largely donor-specific TCR clusters.

Whole-study findings and limits: Chiefly within CM and EM were the contracting CD4+ clones; CD8+ ones were within EMRA. Clones that got smaller from day 15 to 85 had even CD4/CD8, while clones growing later tipped toward CD4+.

The germline V and J ends were trimmed by 3 bases and 7 bases, with 9 bases remaining between them. The CDR3 contains 12 residues. Germline CDR1 reads MDHEN; CDR2 reads SYDVKM. The TCR sequence derives from a man aged 18 to 30 who had mild COVID-19 (a few samples of this study predate the infection). Cell type and time point are not known. V gene TRBV28 combines with J gene TRBJ1-1; D is unclear. Sequenced input: PBMCs or a T cell subset sorted from them (not recorded which). Here the CDR3 DNA reads TGTGCCAGCAGTTTGCAGGATCATGAAGCTTTCTTT. This encodes CASSLQDHEAFF.